These T cell receptor beta chains were read from a single sample in a study of blood T cell repertoires in COVID-19. Only in-frame clones appear in the TCRdb table, and some are missing; sequencing was by immunoSEQ multiplex PCR. The table has roughly 200,000 clones, approximately 81% seen once. Sequencing was performed on peripheral blood. Source of these receptors: a woman of 80 years or more with acute or convalescent COVID-19. Both conserved end residues are part of each CDR3. A D gene is named only where the DNA matches it firmly. Size is stated for part of the rows, as once, few or many counts, or as a class when the clone is expanded.

length	D	size	V	J	CDR3	DNA
14	TRBD1	.	TRBV6-6	TRBJ1-3	CASSTGTEGNTIYF	TGTGCCAGCAGTACCGGGACAGAAGGAAACACCATATATTTT
18	TRBD2	.	TRBV3-1/TRBV3-2	TRBJ2-5	CASSLYSLSGGEQETQYF	TGTGCCAGCAGCCTCTATTCCCTTAGCGGGGGGGAACAAGAGACCCAGTACTTC
13	.	.	TRBV19	TRBJ2-7	CASSLGPPYEQYF	TGTGCCAGTAGCCTGGGCCCCCCCTACGAGCAGTACTTC
15	.	.	TRBV9	TRBJ2-7	CASSAKLTGTGEQYF	TGTGCCAGCAGCGCCAAGCTGACCGGAACGGGAGAGCAGTACTTC
17	.	few	TRBV12-2	TRBJ2-3	CASRLVFCGWGTDTQYF	TGTGCAAGTCGCTTAGTATTCTGCGGATGGGGCACAGATACGCAGTATTTT
17	.	.	TRBV7-2	TRBJ2-2	CASSLDGGGSRYGELFF	TGTGCCAGCAGCTTAGACGGCGGGGGCTCCCGATACGGGGAGCTGTTTTTT
16	.	.	TRBV11-3	TRBJ2-3	CASSTGSRVRTDTQYF	TGTGCCAGCAGCACCGGATCTAGAGTACGCACAGATACGCAGTATTTT
13	TRBD1	few	TRBV19	TRBJ2-7	CASSRTGNYEQYF	TGTGCCAGTAGTAGGACAGGGAACTACGAGCAGTACTTC
13	TRBD1	few	TRBV19	TRBJ2-7	CASGTGDSYEQYF	TGTGCCAGCGGGACAGGGGATTCCTACGAGCAGTACTTC
12	.	.	TRBV9	TRBJ1-1	CASSVVGPEAFF	TGTGCCAGCAGCGTAGTTGGGCCTGAAGCTTTCTTT
14	.	few	TRBV18	TRBJ2-7	CASSPPSVAGEQYF	TGTGCCAGCTCACCACCGTCGGTGGCGGGTGAGCAGTACTTC
17	TRBD2	.	TRBV7-2	TRBJ2-1	CASSLTRLSGGATEQFF	TGTGCCAGCAGCTTGACCCGATTGAGCGGGGGGGCCACTGAGCAGTTCTTC
15	TRBD2	.	TRBV10-2	TRBJ2-2	CASSRTSGNTGELFF	TGCGCCAGCAGCCGGACTAGCGGGAACACCGGGGAGCTGTTTTTT
14	TRBD1	few	TRBV10-1	TRBJ1-2	CASSPGTVYYGYTF	TGCGCCAGCAGCCCGGGGACAGTGTACTATGGCTACACCTTC
14	.	.	TRBV18	TRBJ2-3	CASSPPASSDTQYF	TGTGCCAGCTCACCACCGGCTAGTTCGGATACGCAGTATTTT
16	.	many	TRBV7-6	TRBJ2-3	CASSNLRSTSTDTQYF	TGTGCCAGCAGCAACCTGCGGAGTACTAGCACAGATACGCAGTATTTT
16	TRBD1	.	TRBV24-1	TRBJ2-2	CATSDPGTGNPGELFF	TGTGCCACCAGTGATCCCGGGACAGGAAACCCCGGGGAGCTGTTTTTT
13	.	few	TRBV5-5	TRBJ1-5	CASRMAGNQPQHF	TGTGCCAGCAGGATGGCGGGAAATCAGCCCCAGCATTTT
13	TRBD1	few	TRBV5-4	TRBJ1-2	CASRQGQGIGYTF	TGTGCCAGCAGGCAAGGACAGGGGATCGGCTACACCTTC
15	.	.	TRBV11-2	TRBJ1-1	CASSPDAGANTEAFF	TGTGCCAGCAGCCCGGACGCAGGGGCTAACACTGAAGCTTTCTTT
15	TRBD1	.	TRBV6-1	TRBJ1-6	CASSEALHRGSPLHF	TGTGCCAGCAGTGAAGCGCTTCACAGGGGCTCACCCCTCCACTTT
14	TRBD1	.	TRBV6-5	TRBJ1-2	CASSYSGQGNGYTF	TGTGCCAGCAGTTACTCGGGACAGGGAAATGGCTACACCTTC
14	TRBD2	.	TRBV10-3	TRBJ2-3	CAIKERGDGDTQYF	TGTGCCATCAAGGAGCGGGGGGACGGAGATACGCAGTATTTT
17	.	.	TRBV3-1/TRBV3-2	TRBJ1-1	CASSQFFVQRRGTEAFF	TGTGCCAGCAGCCAATTCTTCGTGCAGAGGAGGGGCACTGAAGCTTTCTTT
15	.	.	TRBV19	TRBJ2-5	CASTRWGTFERTQYF	TGTGCCAGTACAAGATGGGGCACGTTTGAGAGGACCCAGTACTTC
12	TRBD2	.	TRBV7-9	TRBJ2-7	CASSRLATEQYF	TGTGCCAGCAGCAGACTAGCAACTGAGCAGTACTTC
13	TRBD1	.	TRBV6-5	TRBJ1-1	CASSQDRETEAFF	TGTGCCAGCAGTCAGGACAGGGAGACTGAAGCTTTCTTT
14	TRBD1	once	TRBV27	TRBJ2-7	CASSPRRDSYEQYF	TGTGCCAGCAGTCCACGCCGGGACAGCTACGAGCAGTACTTC
13	.	.	TRBV19	TRBJ1-2	CASSRQEGYGYTF	TGTGCCAGTAGCCGCCAGGAGGGCTATGGCTACACCTTC
14	TRBD1	.	TRBV11-2	TRBJ2-7	CASSLQDRGYEQYF	TGTGCCAGCAGCTTACAGGACAGGGGTTACGAGCAGTACTTC
14	.	.	TRBV5-1	TRBJ1-1	CASSFSGRETEAFF	TGCGCCAGCAGCTTTAGCGGGAGGGAGACTGAAGCTTTCTTT
15	.	.	TRBV7-9	TRBJ2-2	CASSLLSRNTGELFF	TGTGCCAGCAGCTTATTGTCTCGTAACACCGGGGAGCTGTTTTTT
13	.	.	TRBV5-1	TRBJ1-1	CASRVGRGTEAFF	TGCGCCAGCAGGGTCGGGAGGGGCACTGAAGCTTTCTTT
15	.	.	TRBV6-6	TRBJ1-1	CASSYSTVMNTEAFF	TGTGCCAGCAGTTACTCAACAGTGATGAACACTGAAGCTTTCTTT
15	.	.	TRBV6-6	TRBJ1-4	CASSYSGNPNEKLFF	TGTGCCAGCAGTTATTCCGGGAATCCCAATGAAAAACTGTTTTTT
15	TRBD1	.	TRBV10-3	TRBJ2-2	CAISGQGANTGELFF	TGTGCCATCAGCGGACAGGGTGCGAACACCGGGGAGCTGTTTTTT
13	TRBD1	.	TRBV29-1	TRBJ1-2	CSASQTGMNGYTF	TGCAGCGCCTCTCAGACAGGGATGAATGGCTACACCTTC
13	.	.	TRBV7-7	TRBJ2-1	CASSMDTYNEQFF	TGTGCCAGCAGCATGGACACTTACAATGAGCAGTTCTTC
15	.	.	TRBV4-1	TRBJ1-1	CASSQDWGQNTEAFF	TGCGCCAGCAGCCAAGATTGGGGACAGAACACTGAAGCTTTCTTT
14	TRBD1	.	TRBV29-1	TRBJ2-3	CSVARDRETDTQYF	TGCAGCGTTGCTCGGGACAGAGAAACAGATACGCAGTATTTT
15	TRBD2	few	TRBV11-2	TRBJ2-2	CASSLKRGDTGELFF	TGTGCCAGCAGCTTAAAGCGGGGGGACACCGGGGAGCTGTTTTTT
14	.	.	TRBV29-1	TRBJ1-2	CSVETSQGTYGYTF	TGCAGCGTTGAAACATCGCAGGGGACCTATGGCTACACCTTC
16	TRBD2	.	TRBV3-1/TRBV3-2	TRBJ2-1	CASSQPPSGTYNEQFF	TGTGCCAGCAGCCAACCCCCTAGCGGAACCTACAATGAGCAGTTCTTC
16	TRBD1	.	TRBV24-1	TRBJ2-3	CATSALGQVREDTQYF	TGTGCCACCAGTGCCCTAGGACAGGTGCGCGAGGATACGCAGTATTTT
15	TRBD1	.	TRBV19	TRBJ2-7	CASSIAPGGSYEQYF	TGTGCCAGTAGTATAGCTCCAGGGGGCTCCTACGAGCAGTACTTC
14	.	.	TRBV6-5	TRBJ1-1	CASSYSGGYTEAFF	TGTGCCAGCAGTTACTCAGGGGGATACACTGAAGCTTTCTTT
15	TRBD1	.	TRBV5-4	TRBJ2-7	CASSLGQGSFNEQYF	TGTGCCAGCAGCTTGGGACAGGGATCTTTCAACGAGCAGTACTTC
15	.	once	TRBV7-3	TRBJ2-5	CASSLSGSRGETQYF	TGTGCCAGCAGCTTAAGCGGGAGTAGGGGGGAGACCCAGTACTTC
14	TRBD2	.	TRBV7-2	TRBJ2-7	CASSRGTSGYEQYF	TGTGCCAGCAGCCGCGGGACTAGCGGCTACGAGCAGTACTTC
18	.	.	TRBV3-1/TRBV3-2	TRBJ2-7	CASSQDQLFAGPPSEQYF	TGTGCCAGCAGCCAAGATCAACTCTTTGCGGGACCCCCCTCAGAGCAGTACTTC
15	.	.	TRBV7-7	TRBJ2-5	CASSLGAGMQETQYF	TGTGCCAGCAGCTTAGGCGCCGGGATGCAAGAGACCCAGTACTTC
15	TRBD1	.	TRBV5-4	TRBJ2-1	CASSFKGTGGYEQFF	TGTGCCAGCAGCTTTAAGGGGACAGGGGGCTATGAGCAGTTCTTC
15	.	.	TRBV2	TRBJ1-6	CASRLQGLGNSPLHF	TGTGCCAGCAGGTTACAGGGATTAGGGAATTCACCCCTCCACTTT
20	.	.	TRBV5-1	TRBJ2-7	CASSLGLGGLLLPSSYEQYF	TGCGCCAGCAGCTTGGGACTAGGGGGCCTTTTGCTCCCTAGCTCCTACGAGCAGTACTTC
14	TRBD1	.	TRBV10-3	TRBJ1-5	CAISATGGDQPQHF	TGTGCCATCAGCGCGACAGGGGGAGATCAGCCCCAGCATTTT
16	.	.	TRBV19	TRBJ2-1	CASSKSGSQASNEQFF	TGTGCCAGTAGTAAATCTGGGTCGCAGGCCTCCAATGAGCAGTTCTTC
16	.	.	TRBV27	TRBJ1-6	CASSFLQPRGNSPLHF	TGTGCCAGCAGTTTTCTCCAGCCAAGGGGTAATTCACCCCTCCACTTT
14	.	.	TRBV3-1/TRBV3-2	TRBJ2-1	CASSRLGGSNEQFF	TGTGCCAGCAGCCGGCTTGGAGGGTCGAATGAGCAGTTCTTC